Below, 29 T cell receptor beta chains from the same sample are listed, as sequenced in a study of T cells after yellow fever vaccination. TCRdb redid the calling of the 5' RACE reads with MiXCR, one entry per CDR3 protein. Altogether 95,000 to 150,000 distinct CDR3 sequences are present, about 8.2% being singletons, with the ten largest covering roughly 43%. The material sequenced was CD8+ T cells sorted from PBMCs, taken on the day of the yellow fever booster vaccination. The receptors stem from a man aged 18 to 29 who received the YFV17D yellow fever vaccine.

This clonotype has a handful of counts. The chain carries TRBV5-5 and TRBJ2-5, with a weak D call TRBD1 (5 bases). In germline, CDR1 is SGHKS, CDR2 YYEKEE (reference sequence). The V and J ends lost 1 base and 5 bases respectively, with 12 bases between them. This CDR3 spans 14 amino acids. The DNA for the CDR3 is TGTGCCAGCAGCTTGATCTGGGGCGAGGAGACCCAGTACTTC. This codes for CASSLIWGEETQYF.

Notes on this clonotype: Germline and junction disagree at one end, which may indicate a read error. The chain carries TRBV6-6 and TRBJ2-7; perhaps TRBD2 as D (6 bases). CDR3 size: 14 residues. CDR1 and CDR2 (germline): MNHNY, SVGAGI (reference sequence). The CDR3 nucleotides are TGTGGCAGCAATAGCGGTTCAAGCTCATACGAGCAGTACTTC. Protein product: CGSNSGSSSYEQYF.

The CDR3 coding sequence is TGCGCCAGCAGCCAAGACGGACAGGGTGTTGACACCGGGGAGCTGTTTTTT. It is translated as CASSQDGQGVDTGELFF. The rearrangement uses TRBV4-1 and TRBJ2-2; 8 bases fit TRBD1. With 0 bases clipped from V and 3 bases from J, the junction kept 6 bases outside the gene matches. The CDR3 runs 17 residues. Germline CDR1 MGHRA, CDR2 YSYEKL.

The chain uses TRBV24-1 and TRBJ2-2, with a weak D call TRBD1 (7 bases). Germline V gene lookup returns CDR1 KGHDR and CDR2 SFDVKD. CDR3 length: 14 amino acids. Trimming stripped 9 bases from V and 4 bases from J, with 14 bases between. CDR3 in DNA: TGTGCCACCGGGACAGCCGGGAGCACCGGGGAGCTGTTTTTT. Amino acid sequence: CATGTAGSTGELFF.

This clonotype was picked up a small number of times. The genes are TRBV7-9 and TRBJ2-7; 10 positions match TRBD1. Germline V gene sequence: CDR1 SEHNR, CDR2 FQNEAQ (reference sequence). V lost 5 bases, J lost 4 bases, and 11 bases stayed unmatched. The CDR3 runs to 16 residues. The CDR3 sequence is CASSTVRDRGIYEQYF. Here the CDR3 DNA reads TGTGCCAGCAGCACGGTCCGGGACAGGGGAATTTACGAGCAGTACTTC. The entire variable domain, with the rest obtained from reference TRBV7-9 and TRBJ2-7, is as follows: DTGVSQNPRHKITKRGQNVTFRCDPISEHNRLYWYRQTLGQGPEFLTYFQNEAQLEKSRLLSDRFSAERPKGSFSTLEIQRTEQGDSAMYLCASSTVRDRGIYEQYFGPGTRLTVT.

The rearrangement links TRBV6-5 to TRBJ2-7; perhaps D is TRBD1 or TRBD2 (5 bases each). The closer fit of TRBJ2-5 to the DNA end suggests the J call may be wrong. The V gene's germline CDR1 is MNHEY and CDR2 SVGAGI. The CDR3 totals 14 residues. CDR3 nucleotides: TGTGCCAGCAGTTACTCGACGGGGCGGGAGACCCAGTACTTC. Translating it yields CASSYSTGRETQYF.

The chain carries TRBV4-1 and TRBJ2-5, with 8 bases fitting TRBD1. V shed 4 bases and J 4 bases; nucleotides not matched to a gene: 11. Germline V gives CDR1 MGHRA, CDR2 YSYEKL. This CDR3 contains 16 residues. The CDR3: CASSLIHTGGLETQYF. The CDR3 DNA reads TGCGCCAGCAGCCTGATTCATACAGGGGGGCTAGAGACCCAGTACTTC.

The rearrangement joins TRBV12-3 or TRBV12-4 to TRBJ2-2; no firm D call. This CDR3 has 13 residues. Trimming shortened V by 3 bases and J by 6 bases, and 8 bases separated the two germline ends. The CDR3 protein is CASSFLLAGELFF. The CDR3 bases are TGTGCCAGCAGTTTTTTGCTCGCCGGGGAGCTGTTTTTT.

This clonotype came up a few times. The chain links TRBV5-1 to TRBJ2-7; 8 bases align to TRBD2. This CDR3 region has 16 residues. The germline V gene encodes CDR1 SGHRS and CDR2 YFSETQ. V was pared by 1 base and J by 0 bases, with 6 bases of the junction left unmatched. The CDR3 sequence is CASSLPAGDSSYEQYF. The CDR3 region has the DNA TGCGCCAGCAGCTTGCCAGCGGGGGACTCCTCCTACGAGCAGTACTTC.

This clonotype was detected many times. The chain links TRBV14 to TRBJ1-1; no reliable D call. The CDR3 sequence is 12 residues long. The germline gives CDR1 SGHDN, CDR2 FVKESK. V was cut by 3 bases and J by 3 bases, with 5 bases left in between. The CDR3 bases are TGTGCCAGCAGCCACGGCTACACTGAAGCTTTCTTT. Translation: CASSHGYTEAFF. Using reference TRBV14 and TRBJ1-1 for the parts outside the CDR3, the full variable domain is EAGVTQFPSHSVIEKGQTVTLRCDPISGHDNLYWYRRVMGKEIKFLLHFVKESKQDESGMPNNRFLAERTGGTYSTLKVQPAELEDSGVYFCASSHGYTEAFFGQGTRLTVV.

There are many counts of this clonotype. J is TRBJ2-3 and V is TRBV9; 8 positions match TRBD1. There are 14 residues in the CDR3. Looked up from germline, CDR1 is SGDLS and CDR2 is YYNGEE. V shed 4 bases and J 2 bases; nucleotides not matched to a gene: 3. The CDR3 here is CASSSDRVTDTQYF. CDR3 DNA: TGTGCCAGCAGCTCGGACAGGGTCACAGATACGCAGTATTTT.

V is TRBV7-3 and J is TRBJ2-2; 7 bases map to TRBD1. The trim removed 5 bases at V and 7 bases at J, leaving 10 bases unmatched. The germline V gene encodes CDR1 SGHTA and CDR2 FQGTGA. The CDR3 loop spans 15 amino acids. The CDR3: CASSISDRVGGELFF. The CDR3 coding sequence is TGTGCCAGCAGCATATCTGACAGGGTTGGCGGGGAGCTGTTTTTT.

This clonotype was picked up many times. This chain uses TRBV7-9 with TRBJ2-1; 7 nucleotides align to TRBD1. J gave up 10 bases and V 6 bases, and 6 bases lay outside the gene matches. Germline CDR1 reads SEHNR; CDR2 reads FQNEAQ (reference sequence). The length of the CDR3 is 12 residues. The CDR3 loop is CASRRTGREQFF. CDR3 nucleotides: TGTGCCAGCAGGCGGACAGGTCGGGAGCAGTTCTTC. Supplemented by reference TRBV7-9 and TRBJ2-1, the full variable domain reads DTGVSQNPRHKITKRGQNVTFRCDPISEHNRLYWYRQTLGQGPEFLTYFQNEAQLEKSRLLSDRFSAERPKGSFSTLEIQRTEQGDSAMYLCASRRTGREQFFGPGTRLTVL.

This clonotype was seen a few times. The chain carries TRBV6-2 or TRBV6-3 and TRBJ2-3; D is undetermined. CDR1 is MNHEY, CDR2 SVGEGT, per germline. The CDR3 contains 12 residues. The V gene lost 7 bases and the J gene lost 5 bases, with 10 bases spanning the gap. DNA of the CDR3: TGTGCCAGCAAATCCCTCCGAGATACGCAGTATTTT. Translated, it gives CASKSLRDTQYF.

This clonotype came up many times. The chain employs TRBV5-1 and TRBJ2-3; perhaps TRBD2 as D (6 bases). The germline CDR1 and CDR2 sequences are SGHRS and YFSETQ. Deletions cut 4 bases from V and 4 bases from J, with 16 bases between. This CDR3 spans 15 amino acids. In DNA form, the CDR3 reads TGCGCCAGCAGCAAAGGCGCGGGGTTTGCAGATACGCAGTATTTT. Amino acids: CASSKGAGFADTQYF.

A few counts support this clonotype. The chain recombines TRBV7-9 with TRBJ2-5; D is undetermined. CDR1 and CDR2 from the germline V gene are SEHNR and FQNEAQ (reference sequence). V was pared by 3 bases and J by 0 bases, with 8 bases between. The CDR3 spans 14 residues. DNA of the CDR3: TGTGCCAGCAGCTTTCGGGCAGACCAAGAGACCCAGTACTTC. It encodes CASSFRADQETQYF.

The V gene is TRBV4-1, the J gene TRBJ1-4, with a possible D match to TRBD1 (5 bases). Germline-derived CDR1 and CDR2 are MGHRA and YSYEKL. The CDR3 contains 17 residues. The germline V and J ends were trimmed by 2 bases and 0 bases, with 13 bases remaining between them. CDR3 coding DNA: TGCGCCAGCAGCCAATTTGGGGACGGTGCAACTAATGAAAAACTGTTTTTT. It codes for CASSQFGDGATNEKLFF.

The chain recombines TRBV27 with TRBJ2-2; 8 bases align to TRBD1. Germline V lookup: CDR1 MNHEY, CDR2 SMNVEV (reference sequence). After removal of 5 bases from V and 4 bases from J, the junction contained 9 bases not matched to a gene. The CDR3 spans 16 residues. CDR3 DNA: TGTGCCAGCAGTCTCCTGGACAGGGTCGGCACCGGGGAGCTGTTTTTT. The encoded protein is CASSLLDRVGTGELFF.

This clonotype was counted at least ten times. The chain has TRBV12-3 or TRBV12-4 and TRBJ2-3; 9 bases are a match to TRBD2. Trimming at V came to 5 bases and at J to 4 bases, leaving 7 bases not matched to a gene. CDR3 size: 15 residues. The CDR3, as DNA: TGTGCCAGCAGTCCTGGGACTAGCTTTCCAGATACGCAGTATTTT. Encoded protein: CASSPGTSFPDTQYF.

The chain couples TRBV30 to TRBJ2-7; D gene uncertain. Trimming took off 2 bases at V and 4 bases at J, with 3 bases between the two ends. This CDR3 spans 10 amino acids. Looked up from germline, CDR1 is GTSNPN and CDR2 is SVGIG (reference sequence). The CDR3 reads CAWSKYEQYF. The CDR3 region has the DNA TGTGCCTGGAGTAAATACGAGCAGTACTTC.

CDR3 in amino acids: CASTAVVGRAETQYF. The CDR3 DNA is TGCGCCAGCACTGCCGTGGTCGGGCGGGCAGAGACCCAGTACTTC. The rearrangement joins TRBV5-1 to TRBJ2-5, with D tentatively TRBD2 (5 bases). Looked up from germline, CDR1 is SGHRS and CDR2 is YFSETQ. Trimming pared 6 bases from V and 4 bases from J, leaving 19 bases between. This CDR3 comprises 15 residues.

The J gene is TRBJ1-6, the V gene TRBV6-2 or TRBV6-3; D is ambiguous. CDR1 and CDR2 (germline): MNHEY, SVGEGT. V dropped 1 base and J dropped 11 bases, with 9 bases sitting between them. The CDR3 loop spans 13 amino acids. CDR3 in DNA: TGTGCCAGCAGTTACTTCCAGCGCGCACCCCTCCACTTT. Its protein product is CASSYFQRAPLHF.

The CDR3 DNA reads as TGTGCCAGCAGCTTGGAGTCTGGGCAAGAGACCCAGTACTTC. Protein: CASSLESGQETQYF. The V and J genes are TRBV5-4 and TRBJ2-5, with D unclear. CDR1 is SGHNT, CDR2 YYREEE, per germline (reference sequence). The ends were cut back, 0 bases at V and 2 bases at J, with 8 bases in the middle. The CDR3 spans 14 residues.

At least ten counts were recorded for this clonotype. This chain uses TRBV19 with TRBJ2-1; 7 bases match TRBD1. After removal of 5 bases from V and 3 bases from J, the junction contained 4 bases not matched to a gene. CDR1 is LNHDA, CDR2 SQIVND, per germline (reference sequence). The CDR3 length is 14 residues. CDR3 amino acids: CASSPWDSYNEQFF. CDR3 coding DNA: TGTGCCAGTAGTCCGTGGGACAGCTACAATGAGCAGTTCTTC.

The genes are TRBV20-1 and TRBJ2-1, with a tentative D call TRBD1 (6 bases). Trimming removed 0 bases at V and 0 bases at J, with 9 bases between. The CDR3 contains 15 residues. Germline V gene lookup returns CDR1 DFQATT and CDR2 SNEGSKA (reference sequence). The CDR3 loop reads CSARDGGSSYNEQFF. In DNA form, the CDR3 reads TGCAGTGCTAGAGATGGGGGCAGCTCCTACAATGAGCAGTTCTTC.

Only a few counts were recorded for this clonotype. This sequence joins TRBV25-1 and TRBJ2-1; a possible D gene is TRBD1 (6 bases). Germline CDR1 and CDR2: MGHDK and SYGVNS. The CDR3 totals 13 residues. Trimming pared 3 bases from V and 8 bases from J, leaving 11 bases between. In DNA form, the CDR3 reads TGTGCCAGCAGTGAGAACAGGGATGATGAGCAGTTCTTC. Translating gives CASSENRDDEQFF.

This clonotype was found a few times. The chain uses TRBV2 and TRBJ1-5; 11 bases match TRBD1. The CDR3 is 15 residues long. V lost 6 bases, J lost 6 bases, and 7 bases stayed unmatched. Germline assignment: CDR1 SNHLY and CDR2 FYNNEI. The CDR3 spells CASRPGQGGRQPQHF. For the CDR3, the DNA is TGTGCCAGCAGGCCGGGACAGGGGGGGCGTCAGCCCCAGCATTTT.

The genes are TRBV7-3 and TRBJ2-2; D is undetermined. The CDR3 has 13 residues. Germline V gene sequence: CDR1 SGHTA, CDR2 FQGTGA. The ends were cut back, 5 bases at V and 5 bases at J, with 9 bases in the middle. As DNA, the CDR3 is TGTGCCAGCAGCCCCCCAATTACCGGGGAGCTGTTTTTT. Protein product: CASSPPITGELFF.

The J gene is TRBJ2-3, the V gene TRBV29-1; the match to TRBD1 covers 9 bases. The CDR3 spans 15 residues. V shed 4 bases and J 8 bases; nucleotides not matched to a gene: 13. Germline CDR1 SQVTM, CDR2 ANQGSEA. The CDR3 region has the DNA TGCAGCGTTGGGTGGGGACAGGGAGGACGGGGTACGCAGTATTTT. This translates into CSVGWGQGGRGTQYF.